One and the same sample provided the 14 T cell receptor beta chains below, sequenced in a study of T cell repertoires in cytomegalovirus infection. TCRdb re-derived calls from the reads in MiXCR, one entry per CDR3 protein. The data show approximately 100,000 distinct CDR3 sequences, around 28% seen once. For these TCRs, the target antigens are not known. The sequences come from CD8+ T cells from cultured PBMCs, collected from culture after CMV antigen stimulation. The receptors originated from a human donor in good health (CMV status not recorded). Some clones in this sample may be carry-over from other donors' samples.

Concerning this clonotype: One base away lies a much larger clone, so this may be a sequencing read error. The J gene is TRBJ1-4, the V gene TRBV4-1; D is undetermined. Germline CDR1 is MGHRA and CDR2 is YSYEKL. The CDR3 contains 15 residues. Here the CDR3 DNA reads TGCGCCAACAGCCAAGACCTGGGTTTGAGTGAAAAACTGTTTTTT. It specifies CANSQDLGLSEKLFF.

V gene TRBV5-1 combines with J gene TRBJ2-1; TRBD2 might be the D (6 bases). Trimming cost V 0 bases and J 5 bases, with 15 bases left between them. Per the germline V gene, CDR1 is SGHRS and CDR2 is YFSETQ. CDR3 length: 16 amino acids. CDR3 DNA sequence: TGCGCCAGCAGCTTGGTCCCACGCAGGGAGGACAATGAGCAGTTCTTC. Translated: CASSLVPRREDNEQFF.

The V gene is TRBV2, the J gene TRBJ2-5, with 12 bases that match TRBD2. The V and J ends lost 5 bases and 5 bases, in that order; junction bases with no gene match: 6. Germline lookup yields CDR1 SNHLY and CDR2 FYNNEI. CDR3 length: 15 residues. The CDR3 region is CASSRLAGVRETQYF. CDR3 coding DNA: TGTGCCAGCAGTCGACTAGCGGGGGTGCGGGAGACCCAGTACTTC.

This clonotype was detected ten times or more. V usage is TRBV7-2 and J usage is TRBJ2-1; D is perhaps TRBD1 (6 bases). CDR3 length equals 15 residues. V lost 6 bases to trimming and J lost 2 bases, with 14 bases between them. Germline assignment: CDR1 SGHTA and CDR2 FQGNSA. The CDR3 sequence is CASRFRDIPYNEQFF. CDR3 DNA sequence: TGTGCCAGCAGATTCCGGGACATACCCTACAATGAGCAGTTCTTC.

J is TRBJ1-2 and V is TRBV25-1; D remains unclear. This CDR3 is built from 16 residues. Germline V gene data show CDR1 as MGHDK and CDR2 as SYGVNS. Trimming removed 3 bases at V and 4 bases at J, with 18 bases between. The CDR3 here is CASSDPGMELGYGYTF. In nucleotides, the CDR3 is TGTGCCAGCAGTGACCCCGGGATGGAATTGGGCTATGGCTACACCTTC.

The chain links TRBV15 to TRBJ1-2; possibly TRBD1 for D (5 bases). The germline gives CDR1 LNHNV, CDR2 YYDKDF (reference sequence). The CDR3 runs 14 residues. V lost 4 bases and J 2 bases, leaving 11 bases between the germline ends. In nucleotides, the CDR3 is TGTGCCACCAGCACCCGAGCAGGGAACTATGGCTACACCTTC. Protein product: CATSTRAGNYGYTF.

The chain has TRBV19 and TRBJ1-1; D is ambiguous. Germline V gene sequence: CDR1 LNHDA, CDR2 SQIVND (reference sequence). The V gene lost 4 bases and the J gene lost 4 bases, with 10 bases spanning the gap. This CDR3 is 13 amino acids long. The CDR3, as DNA: TGTGCCAGTAGTAGGGGTTGGGGCACTGAAGCTTTCTTT. Translation: CASSRGWGTEAFF. The full variable domain, rest sourced from reference TRBV19 and TRBJ1-1, is DGGITQSPKYLFRKEGQNVTLSCEQNLNHDAMYWYRQDPGQGLRLIYYSQIVNDFQKGDIAEGYSVSREKKESFPLTVTSAQKNPTAFYLCASSRGWGTEAFFGQGTRLTVV.

This clonotype turned up a few times. The chain links TRBV24-1 to TRBJ2-2; a weak D match, TRBD2 (6 bases). Trimming removed 3 bases from V and 5 bases from J, with 9 bases in between. CDR3 length: 14 amino acids. CDR1 and CDR2 (germline): KGHDR, SFDVKD. This CDR3 reads CATSDGRGTGELFF. The CDR3 region has the DNA TGTGCCACCAGTGATGGGCGGGGTACCGGGGAGCTGTTTTTT.

The chain couples TRBV5-6 to TRBJ2-1; D possibly matches TRBD1 or TRBD2 (5 bases each). The CDR3 sequence is 16 residues long. Looked up from germline, CDR1 is SGHDT and CDR2 is YYEEEE. V was cut by 4 bases and J by 0 bases, with 14 bases left in between. CDR3 DNA: TGTGCCAGCAGCGGGGCCGGGGAAAGCTCCTACAATGAGCAGTTCTTC. It encodes CASSGAGESSYNEQFF.

The V call is TRBV27, the J call TRBJ1-5, with a tentative D call TRBD1 (5 bases). CDR3 length equals 14 residues. The germline V gene encodes CDR1 MNHEY and CDR2 SMNVEV (reference sequence). Between the trimmed V and J ends, which lost 5 bases and 0 bases, there was a span of 8 bases. CDR3 in DNA: TGTGCCAGCAGTCCGGGACTTAGCAATCAGCCCCAGCATTTT. Its protein is CASSPGLSNQPQHF.

This clonotype was counted a few times. V usage is TRBV19 and J usage is TRBJ1-1; maybe TRBD1 (6 bases). Germline V gene data show CDR1 as LNHDA and CDR2 as SQIVND (reference sequence). Deletions cut 3 bases from V and 1 base from J, with 12 bases between. The CDR3 is 15 residues long. For the CDR3, the DNA is TGTGCCAGTAGTATGGACAGTTGGGGGAACACTGAAGCTTTCTTT. Encoded protein: CASSMDSWGNTEAFF.

The chain joins TRBV27 to TRBJ1-4; possibly TRBD1 for D (6 bases). V dropped 6 bases and J dropped 0 bases, with 14 bases sitting between them. CDR3 size: 16 residues. Germline CDR1 is MNHEY and CDR2 is SMNVEV (reference sequence). The CDR3 bases are TGTGCCAGCAGGAGGGGGTTTGTTGCAACTAATGAAAAACTGTTTTTT. Translated: CASRRGFVATNEKLFF.

This clonotype appeared a single time. The genes are TRBV7-1 and TRBJ2-1; TRBD1 might be the D (5 bases). TRBV7-1 is identified as an open reading frame with a role that is uncertain. Trimming shortened V by 5 bases and J by 5 bases, and 10 bases separated the two germline ends. This CDR3 contains 13 residues. The DNA for the CDR3 is TGTGCCAGCAGCAAGACAGCGAACAATGAGCAGTTCTTC. Its protein is CASSKTANNEQFF.

This chain uses TRBV19 with TRBJ2-2, with D possibly matching TRBD1 (5 bases). V was pared by 5 bases and J by 4 bases, with 14 bases between. Germline CDR1 and CDR2: LNHDA and SQIVND (reference sequence). The CDR3 is made up of 15 amino acids. CDR3 region: CASSPVGVLTGELFF. In DNA, the CDR3 is TGTGCCAGTAGTCCTGTAGGGGTACTCACCGGGGAGCTGTTTTTT. The full variable domain, in which reference TRBV19 and TRBJ2-2 provide the parts outside the CDR3, is DGGITQSPKYLFRKEGQNVTLSCEQNLNHDAMYWYRQDPGQGLRLIYYSQIVNDFQKGDIAEGYSVSREKKESFPLTVTSAQKNPTAFYLCASSPVGVLTGELFFGEGSRLTVL.